This TCR beta chain was documented in a study of T cell clones after liver transplantation. Germline V gene sequence: CDR1 WNHNN, CDR2 SYGVQD (reference sequence). The CDR3 loop spans 15 amino acids. The V gene end was trimmed by 5 bases and the J gene end by 3 bases; junction bases not matched to a gene: 10. TCRdb's copy holds only in-frame clones and misses some; the assay was immunoSEQ multiplex PCR. The sample contains 4,500 to 6,000 clones, more than 40% of which appear only once. Proliferating CFSE-low MLR cells were sequenced to define alloreactive TCRbeta sequences. About this clone itself: The antigen is undetermined.

This receptor was obtained from a human patient who received a liver transplant. Some T cells here may be from the graft donor. The rearrangement links TRBV10-1 to TRBJ2-7, with 7 bases aligning to TRBD2. Material for sequencing was CD4+ T cells from cultured PBMCs. The CDR3 here is CASSPGGVNNYEQYF. The CDR3 DNA is TGCGCCAGCAGTCCTGGGGGGGTGAATAACTACGAGCAGTACTTC.